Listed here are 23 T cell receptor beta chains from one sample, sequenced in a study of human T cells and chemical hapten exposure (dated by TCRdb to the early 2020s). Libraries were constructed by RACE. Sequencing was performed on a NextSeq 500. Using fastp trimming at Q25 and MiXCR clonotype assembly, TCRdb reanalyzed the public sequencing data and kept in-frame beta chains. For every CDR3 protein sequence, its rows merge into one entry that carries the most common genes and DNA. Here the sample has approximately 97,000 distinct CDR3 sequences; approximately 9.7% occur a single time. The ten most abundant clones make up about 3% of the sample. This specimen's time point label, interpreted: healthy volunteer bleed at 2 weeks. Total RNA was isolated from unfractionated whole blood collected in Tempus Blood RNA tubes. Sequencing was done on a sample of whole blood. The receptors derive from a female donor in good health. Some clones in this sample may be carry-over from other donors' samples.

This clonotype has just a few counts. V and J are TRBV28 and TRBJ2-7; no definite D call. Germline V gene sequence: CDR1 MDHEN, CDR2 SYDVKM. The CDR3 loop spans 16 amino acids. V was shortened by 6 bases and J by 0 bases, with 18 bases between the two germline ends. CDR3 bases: TGTGCCAGCAGGCCGCGAGCCTCGCCCTCCTCCTACGAGCAGTACTTC. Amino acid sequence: CASRPRASPSSYEQYF. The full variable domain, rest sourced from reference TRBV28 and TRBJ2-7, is DVKVTQSSRYLVKRTGEKVFLECVQDMDHENMFWYRQDPGLGLRLIYFSYDVKMKEKGDIPEGYSVSREKKERFSLILESASTNQTSMYLCASRPRASPSSYEQYFGPGTRLTVT.

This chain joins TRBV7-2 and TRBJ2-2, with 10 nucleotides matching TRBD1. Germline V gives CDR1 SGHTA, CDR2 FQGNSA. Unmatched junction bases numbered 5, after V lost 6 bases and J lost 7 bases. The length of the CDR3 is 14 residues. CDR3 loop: CASRPGQGIGELFF. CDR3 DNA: TGTGCCAGCAGGCCGGGACAGGGGATCGGGGAGCTGTTTTTT.

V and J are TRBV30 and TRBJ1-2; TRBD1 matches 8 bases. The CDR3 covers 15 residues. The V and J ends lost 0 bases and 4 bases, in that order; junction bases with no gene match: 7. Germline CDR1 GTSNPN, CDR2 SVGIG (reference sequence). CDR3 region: CAWSVRAGGGYGYTF. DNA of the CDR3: TGTGCCTGGAGTGTAAGGGCAGGGGGCGGCTATGGCTACACCTTC.

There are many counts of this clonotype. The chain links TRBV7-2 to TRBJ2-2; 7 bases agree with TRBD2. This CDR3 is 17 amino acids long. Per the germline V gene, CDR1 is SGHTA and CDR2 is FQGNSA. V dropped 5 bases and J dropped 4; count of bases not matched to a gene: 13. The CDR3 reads CASSPFYAGEGTGELFF. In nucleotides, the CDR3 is TGTGCCAGCAGCCCCTTTTATGCGGGAGAGGGCACCGGGGAGCTGTTTTTT.

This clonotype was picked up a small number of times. CDR3 sequence reads: CASSQDLRATDTQYF. The CDR3 DNA reads as TGTGCCAGCAGTCAGGACTTAAGGGCTACAGATACGCAGTATTTT. J is TRBJ2-3 and V is TRBV12-3 or TRBV12-4; possible D gene TRBD2, 5 bases. The V gene lost 5 bases and the J gene lost 3 bases, with 15 bases spanning the gap. CDR3 length: 15 residues.

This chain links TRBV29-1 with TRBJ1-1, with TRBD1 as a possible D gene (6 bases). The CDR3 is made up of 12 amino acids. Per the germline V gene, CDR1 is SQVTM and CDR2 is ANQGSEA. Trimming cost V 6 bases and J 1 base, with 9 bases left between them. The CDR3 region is CSVQGSNTEAFF. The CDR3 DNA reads TGCAGCGTACAGGGTTCGAACACTGAAGCTTTCTTT.

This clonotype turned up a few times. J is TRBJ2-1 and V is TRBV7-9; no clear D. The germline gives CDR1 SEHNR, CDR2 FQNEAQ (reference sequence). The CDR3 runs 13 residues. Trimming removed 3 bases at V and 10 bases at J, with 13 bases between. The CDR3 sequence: CASSFGRAAEQFF. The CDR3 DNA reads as TGTGCCAGCAGCTTCGGACGGGCGGCGGAGCAGTTCTTC.

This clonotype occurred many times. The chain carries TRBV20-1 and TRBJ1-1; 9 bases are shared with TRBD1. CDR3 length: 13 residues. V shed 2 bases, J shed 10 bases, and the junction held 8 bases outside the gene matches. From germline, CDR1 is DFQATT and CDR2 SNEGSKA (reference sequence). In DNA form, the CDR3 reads TGCAGTGCTAGATACCCGGGACAGGGCTCAGCTTTCTTT. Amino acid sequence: CSARYPGQGSAFF.

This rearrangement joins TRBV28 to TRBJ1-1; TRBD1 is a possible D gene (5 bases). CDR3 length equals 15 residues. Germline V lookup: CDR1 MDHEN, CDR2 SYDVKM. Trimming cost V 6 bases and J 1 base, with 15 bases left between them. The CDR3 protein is CASRYMGDQNTEAFF. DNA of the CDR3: TGTGCCAGCAGATACATGGGGGACCAGAACACTGAAGCTTTCTTT.

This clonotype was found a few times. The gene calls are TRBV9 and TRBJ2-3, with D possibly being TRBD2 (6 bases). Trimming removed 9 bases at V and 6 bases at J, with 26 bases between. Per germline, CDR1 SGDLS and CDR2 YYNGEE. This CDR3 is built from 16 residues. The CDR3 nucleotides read TGTGCCACCTCACGAACGGGAGACCATTCATGGGATACGCAGTATTTT. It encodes CATSRTGDHSWDTQYF. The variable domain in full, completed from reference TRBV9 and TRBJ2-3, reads DSGVTQTPKHLITATGQRVTLRCSPRSGDLSVYWYQQSLDQGLQFLIQYYNGEERAKGNILERFSAQQFPDLHSELNLSSLELGDSALYFCATSRTGDHSWDTQYFGPGTRLTVL.

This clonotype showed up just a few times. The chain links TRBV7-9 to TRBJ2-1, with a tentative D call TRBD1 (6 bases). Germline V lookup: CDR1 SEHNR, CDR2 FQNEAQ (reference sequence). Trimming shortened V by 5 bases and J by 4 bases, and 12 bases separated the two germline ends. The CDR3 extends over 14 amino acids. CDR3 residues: CASSLQGPYNEQFF. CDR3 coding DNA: TGTGCCAGCAGCCTACAGGGCCCTTACAATGAGCAGTTCTTC. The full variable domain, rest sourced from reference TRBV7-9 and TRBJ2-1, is DTGVSQNPRHKITKRGQNVTFRCDPISEHNRLYWYRQTLGQGPEFLTYFQNEAQLEKSRLLSDRFSAERPKGSFSTLEIQRTEQGDSAMYLCASSLQGPYNEQFFGPGTRLTVL.

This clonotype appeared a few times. This CDR3 reads CASSSSGQAYNEKLFF. The DNA for the CDR3 is TGTGCCAGCAGCTCGTCGGGACAGGCTTATAATGAAAAACTGTTTTTT. This chain joins TRBV7-8 and TRBJ1-4; TRBD1 matches 8 bases. The CDR3 consists of 16 residues. The V and J ends lost 4 bases and 4 bases, in that order; junction bases with no gene match: 8. From germline, CDR1 is SGHVS and CDR2 FQNEAQ.

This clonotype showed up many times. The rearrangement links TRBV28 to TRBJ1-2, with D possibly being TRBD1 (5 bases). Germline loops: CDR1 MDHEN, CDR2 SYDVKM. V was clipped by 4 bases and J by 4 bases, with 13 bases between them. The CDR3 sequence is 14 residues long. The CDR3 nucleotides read TGTGCCAGCAGTTCTATCGGGACGGGCTATGGCTACACCTTC. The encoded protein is CASSSIGTGYGYTF.

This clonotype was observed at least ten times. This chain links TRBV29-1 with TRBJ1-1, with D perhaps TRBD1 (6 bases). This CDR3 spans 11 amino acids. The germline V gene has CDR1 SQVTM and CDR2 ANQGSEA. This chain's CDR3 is CVSGVNTEAFF. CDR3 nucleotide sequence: TGCGTGTCAGGGGTGAACACTGAAGCTTTCTTT.

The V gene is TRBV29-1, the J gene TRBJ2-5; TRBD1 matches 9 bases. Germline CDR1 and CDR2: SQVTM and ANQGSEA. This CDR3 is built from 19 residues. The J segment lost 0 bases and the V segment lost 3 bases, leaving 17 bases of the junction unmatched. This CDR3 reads CSVERKGGDRARYQETQYF. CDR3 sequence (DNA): TGCAGCGTTGAGAGGAAGGGGGGGGACAGGGCCCGGTACCAAGAGACCCAGTACTTC. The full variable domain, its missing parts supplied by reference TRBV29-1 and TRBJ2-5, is SAVISQKPSRDICQRGTSLTIQCQVDSQVTMMFWYRQQPGQSLTLIATANQGSEATYESGFVIDKFPISRPNLTFSTLTVSNMSPEDSSIYLCSVERKGGDRARYQETQYFGPGTRLLVL.

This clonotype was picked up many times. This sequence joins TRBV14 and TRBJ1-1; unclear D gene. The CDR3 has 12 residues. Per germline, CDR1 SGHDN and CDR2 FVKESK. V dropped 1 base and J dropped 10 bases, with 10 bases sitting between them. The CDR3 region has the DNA TGTGCCAGCAGCCAAGTCGAACGCGGAGCTTTCTTT. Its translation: CASSQVERGAFF.

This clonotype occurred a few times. The DNA of the CDR3 is TGTGCCTGGACAAATAACTGGGAGCTGTTTTTT. Translating it yields CAWTNNWELFF. This chain joins TRBV30 and TRBJ2-2; D gene ambiguous. The CDR3 extends over 11 amino acids. The V and J ends lost 4 bases and 9 bases respectively, with 9 bases between them. Looked up from germline, CDR1 is GTSNPN and CDR2 is SVGIG (reference sequence).

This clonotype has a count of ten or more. DNA of the CDR3: TGTGCCAGCAGCCCCGGGGTATTCACAGATACGCAGTATTTT. It is translated as CASSPGVFTDTQYF. The V and J genes are TRBV7-9 and TRBJ2-3; perhaps TRBD2 as D (5 bases). CDR1 SEHNR and CDR2 FQNEAQ come from the germline V gene (reference sequence). The CDR3 sequence is 14 residues long. Trimming cost V 5 bases and J 2 bases, with 11 bases left between them.

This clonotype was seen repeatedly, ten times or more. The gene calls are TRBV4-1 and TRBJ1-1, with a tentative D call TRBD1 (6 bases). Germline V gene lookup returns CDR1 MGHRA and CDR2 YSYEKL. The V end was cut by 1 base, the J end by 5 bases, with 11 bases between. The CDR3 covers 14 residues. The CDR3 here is CASSQARGRTEAFF. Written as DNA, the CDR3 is TGCGCCAGCAGCCAAGCCAGGGGTAGGACTGAAGCTTTCTTT.

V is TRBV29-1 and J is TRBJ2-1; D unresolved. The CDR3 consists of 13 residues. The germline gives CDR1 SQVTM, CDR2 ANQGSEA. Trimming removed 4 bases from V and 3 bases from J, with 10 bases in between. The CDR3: CSVVTADYNEQFF. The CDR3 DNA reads TGCAGCGTTGTAACGGCTGACTACAATGAGCAGTTCTTC.

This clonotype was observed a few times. CDR3 sequence (DNA): TGCAGTGGTATGGAGGGAACCCCGTCCTACGAGCAGTACTTC. It translates to CSGMEGTPSYEQYF. The chain combines TRBV20-1 with TRBJ2-7; the D gene is possibly TRBD2 (6 bases). The germline CDR1 and CDR2 sequences are DFQATT and SNEGSKA (reference sequence). There are 14 residues in the CDR3. Trimming took off 7 bases at V and 1 base at J, with 17 bases between the two ends.

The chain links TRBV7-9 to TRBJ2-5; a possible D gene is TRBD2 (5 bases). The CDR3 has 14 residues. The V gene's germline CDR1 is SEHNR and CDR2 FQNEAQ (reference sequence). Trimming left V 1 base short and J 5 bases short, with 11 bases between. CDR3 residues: CASSLGAAAETQYF. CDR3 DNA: TGTGCCAGCAGCTTAGGAGCGGCCGCGGAGACCCAGTACTTC.

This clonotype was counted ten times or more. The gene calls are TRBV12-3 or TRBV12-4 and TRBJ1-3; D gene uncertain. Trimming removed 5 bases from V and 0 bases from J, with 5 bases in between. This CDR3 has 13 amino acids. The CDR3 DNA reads TGTGCCAGCAGTAAAAACTCTGGAAACACCATATATTTT. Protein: CASSKNSGNTIYF.